Sequencing of this T cell receptor (beta chain) was carried out in a study of T cell responses to AZD1222 COVID-19 vaccine. The CDR3 totals 14 residues. Trimming took 3 bases from V and 7 from J, leaving 13 bases between them. The germline V gene encodes CDR1 SGHRS and CDR2 YFSETQ. Produced via immunoSEQ multiplex PCR; TCRdb's table is partial and in-frame only. The sample records about 50,000 clones, approximately 85% being singletons. Only a few counts were recorded for this clone. Antigen specificity is unknown. The study's findings and limits: Only 5 or 6 AZD1222 recipients were seropositive at baseline.

The sample in question was peripheral blood, obtained on day 0 of MenACWY control vaccination. This TCR derives from an adult in good health. The chain links TRBV5-1 to TRBJ1-4; no firm D call. The CDR3 coding sequence is TGCGCCAGCAGCTCTGGGATGGGTGGTGAAAAACTGTTTTTT. Translation gives CASSSGMGGEKLFF.